These 18 T cell receptor beta chains share one sample of origin, sequenced in a study of PD-1 blockade in classical Hodgkin lymphoma. The repertoire was sequenced with immunoSEQ multiplex PCR; TCRdb's copy has only in-frame clones and lacks some. The sample has 30,000 to 40,000 clones, roughly 82% seen once. Each patient relapsed following autologous stem cell transplantation, and prior brentuximab vedotin exposure differed. The sequenced sample was peripheral blood mononuclear cells (PBMCs), obtained at baseline. All receptors come from a human donor with classical Hodgkin lymphoma.

This rearrangement joins TRBV6-5 to TRBJ2-7; D is tentatively TRBD1 or TRBD2 (5 bases each). Germline assignment: CDR1 MNHEY and CDR2 SVGAGI. With 0 bases removed from V and 3 bases from J, the gap between germline ends came to 12 bases. CDR3 length equals 15 residues. CDR3 sequence: CASSYSSGALYEQYF. In nucleotides, the CDR3 is TGTGCCAGCAGTTACTCGTCCGGGGCTCTCTACGAGCAGTACTTC.

There are a few counts of this clone. The chain employs TRBV19 and TRBJ1-2, with D unclear. V lost 1 base and J 4 bases, leaving 4 bases between the germline ends. The CDR3 covers 12 residues. Germline V gene data show CDR1 as LNHDA and CDR2 as SQIVND (reference sequence). CDR3 DNA: TGTGCCAGTAGTATAGGGCCCTATGGCTACACCTTC. Residues: CASSIGPYGYTF.

The J gene is TRBJ2-7, the V gene TRBV18; the match to TRBD2 covers 7 bases. This CDR3 is built from 13 residues. Trimming removed 0 bases from V and 9 bases from J; junction bases left unmatched: 5. CDR1 is KGHSH, CDR2 LQKENI, per germline. The CDR3 nucleotides read TGTGCCAGCTCACCACCCGGGGGGATGGGGCAGTACTTC. Its translation: CASSPPGGMGQYF.

The chain employs TRBV7-3 and TRBJ1-1, with D tentatively TRBD1 (6 bases). The CDR3 has 13 residues. Germline values: CDR1 SGHTA, CDR2 FQGTGA. With 4 bases removed from V and 1 base from J, the gap between germline ends came to 7 bases. The CDR3 loop reads CASSSQGNTEAFF. Written as DNA, the CDR3 is TGTGCCAGCAGCTCACAGGGGAACACTGAAGCTTTCTTT.

V gene TRBV4-1 combines with J gene TRBJ2-7; 9 positions match TRBD1. CDR1 and CDR2 from the germline V gene are MGHRA and YSYEKL. The trim removed 1 base at V and 6 bases at J, leaving 10 bases unmatched. This CDR3 has 16 amino acids. The CDR3 loop is CASSQALGGTGPEQYF. The CDR3 DNA follows: TGCGCCAGCAGCCAAGCTTTAGGCGGGACAGGGCCCGAGCAGTACTTC.

The chain recombines TRBV28 with TRBJ2-7, with TRBD1 identical over 8 bases. V dropped 6 bases and J dropped 3; count of bases not matched to a gene: 4. Germline V lookup: CDR1 MDHEN, CDR2 SYDVKM. The CDR3 extends over 13 amino acids. CDR3 in amino acids: CASRPGQGYEQYF. The DNA for the CDR3 is TGTGCCAGCAGGCCAGGACAGGGCTACGAGCAGTACTTC.

The chain is built from TRBV30 and TRBJ2-5; 7 positions match TRBD1. Germline values: CDR1 GTSNPN, CDR2 SVGIG (reference sequence). V lost 5 bases and J lost 3; bases outside the gene matches: 9. CDR3 length: 14 amino acids. The CDR3 nucleotides are TGTGCCTGGCAGACAGGGTCCGGGGAAGAGACCCAGTACTTC. Translating it yields CAWQTGSGEETQYF.

The chain employs TRBV19 and TRBJ1-3, with TRBD1 as a possible D gene (6 bases). The CDR3 spans 16 residues. V lost 10 bases and J lost 2, with 21 bases in between. The germline V gene has CDR1 LNHDA and CDR2 SQIVND (reference sequence). CDR3 nucleotides: TGTGCCACTAAAATGGACAGCTTCGTACCTGGAAACACCATATATTTT. Amino acids: CATKMDSFVPGNTIYF.

The chain carries TRBV21-1 and TRBJ1-2. TRBV21-1 is a recognized pseudogene. The CDR3 runs 15 residues. CDR3 nucleotides: TGTGCCAGCAGCAAAGAGGGCTCTCTTTGGTATGGCTACACCTTC. This gives the protein CASSKEGSLWYGYTF.

The V gene is TRBV30, the J gene TRBJ2-7, with D uncertain. The CDR3 is made up of 11 amino acids. The V end lost 0 bases, the J end lost 7 bases, and 7 bases lay between the germline ends. From germline, CDR1 is GTSNPN and CDR2 SVGIG (reference sequence). CDR3 sequence: CAWSVSWEQYF. As DNA, the CDR3 is TGTGCCTGGAGTGTATCTTGGGAGCAGTACTTC.

The chain employs TRBV30 and TRBJ1-1; maybe TRBD1 (5 bases). Trimming stripped 0 bases from V and 11 bases from J, with 13 bases between. The germline V gene has CDR1 GTSNPN and CDR2 SVGIG (reference sequence). The CDR3 contains 12 residues. The CDR3 coding sequence is TGTGCCTGGAGTGTACCCCCCCGACAGGCTTTCTTT. Translation: CAWSVPPRQAFF.

The rearrangement links TRBV7-3 to TRBJ1-2; a possible D gene is TRBD1 (5 bases). Deletions cut 1 base from V and 4 bases from J, with 10 bases between. Germline V lookup: CDR1 SGHTA, CDR2 FQGTGA. The CDR3 has 14 residues. CDR3 sequence reads: CASSLNQGAYGYTF. In DNA, the CDR3 is TGTGCCAGCAGCTTAAATCAGGGCGCCTATGGCTACACCTTC.

V usage is TRBV7-2 and J usage is TRBJ2-7; D perhaps matches TRBD2 (5 bases). The CDR3 spans 14 residues. CDR1 SGHTA and CDR2 FQGNSA come from the germline V gene. Deletions cut 3 bases from V and 0 bases from J, with 9 bases between. The CDR3 region has the DNA TGTGCCAGCAGCTTTGGCGGACTCTCCTACGAGCAGTACTTC. This codes for CASSFGGLSYEQYF.

The chain employs TRBV15 and TRBJ1-2; D uncertain. V lost 0 bases to trimming and J lost 5 bases, with 10 bases between them. CDR1 is LNHNV and CDR2 is YYDKDF in the germline V gene (reference sequence). CDR3 length equals 14 residues. CDR3 sequence reads: CATSRDQGRYGYTF. The CDR3 nucleotides are TGTGCCACCAGCAGAGATCAAGGGCGGTATGGCTACACCTTC. The full variable domain, its missing parts supplied by reference TRBV15 and TRBJ1-2, is DAMVIQNPRYQVTQFGKPVTLSCSQTLNHNVMYWYQQKSSQAPKLLFHYYDKDFNNEADTPDNFQSRRPNTSFCFLDIRSPGLGDTAMYLCATSRDQGRYGYTFGSGTRLTVV.

CDR3 loop: CASSPSLTGTNTGELFF. CDR3 coding DNA: TGTGCCAGCTCACCATCTCTCACCGGGACAAACACCGGGGAGCTGTTTTTT. This sequence joins TRBV18 and TRBJ2-2; maybe TRBD1 (6 bases). V was clipped by 2 bases and J by 2 bases, with 15 bases between them. Germline CDR1 KGHSH, CDR2 LQKENI. The CDR3 runs 17 residues.

The V and J genes are TRBV7-8 and TRBJ2-7; possible D gene TRBD1, 7 bases. V was cut by 5 bases and J by 3 bases, with 14 bases left in between. This CDR3 is built from 14 residues. Germline CDR1 is SGHVS and CDR2 is FQNEAQ. The DNA of the CDR3 is TGTGCCAGCAGCCCCACAGGGGACTTCTACGAGCAGTACTTC. Translation: CASSPTGDFYEQYF.

This clone was observed a handful of times. CDR3 nucleotides: TGTGCCACAAGCAACGACAATCAGCCCCAGCATTTT. Translation gives CATSNDNQPQHF. The chain is built from TRBV6-6 and TRBJ1-5, with D uncertain. Between the trimmed V and J ends, which lost 10 bases and 3 bases, there was a span of 10 bases. Germline V gene data show CDR1 as MNHNY and CDR2 as SVGAGI (reference sequence). The CDR3 has 12 amino acids.

Here the CDR3 DNA reads TGTGCCAGCAGCTTAATAGGGGGCACCGGGGAGCTGTTTTTT. This encodes CASSLIGGTGELFF. The rearrangement uses TRBV7-9 and TRBJ2-2; D might be TRBD1 (6 bases). The CDR3 covers 14 residues. V was trimmed by 2 bases and J by 4 bases, leaving 8 bases between them. In germline, CDR1 is SEHNR, CDR2 FQNEAQ (reference sequence).